The 9 T cell receptor beta chains in this list originate from one sample, sequenced in a study of shared clonotypes between healthy human individuals (dated by TCRdb to 2020 to 2022). For the CD8 naive samples, CD45RO-negative cells were positively selected for CCR7, yielding a CD45RA+CCR7+ population from which TemRA cells were excluded. Receptors were amplified or captured by the immunoSEQ multiplex PCR assay. What TCRdb holds here is the immuneACCESS table cut down to in-frame rearrangements. Part of the clones is not present; checked against another copy, under half of the missing clones reflect an unresolved V gene, and the others are unexplained. Within this sample are hundreds of thousands of clones, with over 95% of them counted one time only. Jointly, the top ten make up 0.1% to 0.11% of the sample. The sequencing input was naive CD8+ T cells sorted from blood. The sample's cell subset or site label, decoded: CD45RA+CCR7+. The receptors were gathered from a woman aged 25-40 years in good health.

As to this clone: The same CDR3 can be traced to other DNA sequences in this sample. The chain joins TRBV27 to TRBJ1-1; possibly TRBD1 for D (6 bases). CDR1 MNHEY and CDR2 SMNVEV come from the germline V gene (reference sequence). The CDR3 loop spans 14 amino acids. The germline V and J ends were trimmed by 1 base and 1 base, with 7 bases remaining between them. CDR3 DNA sequence: TGTGCCAGCAGTTTATTGGGGGCGAACACTGAAGCTTTCTTT. Protein sequence: CASSLLGANTEAFF.

The V and J genes are TRBV6-6 and TRBJ1-1, with no clear D. The V end was cut by 4 bases, the J end by 0 bases, with 3 bases between. This CDR3 is 12 amino acids long. The germline V gene has CDR1 MNHNY and CDR2 SVGAGI (reference sequence). The DNA for the CDR3 is TGTGCCAGCAGTTTTATGAACACTGAAGCTTTCTTT. Its protein is CASSFMNTEAFF.

The genes are TRBV7-3 and TRBJ2-1; no definite D call. There are 15 residues in the CDR3. Trimming removed 2 bases at V and 0 bases at J, with 8 bases between. CDR1 is SGHTA and CDR2 is FQGTGA in the germline V gene. CDR3 region: CASSLGWSSYNEQFF. The DNA of the CDR3 is TGTGCCAGCAGCTTAGGGTGGAGCTCCTACAATGAGCAGTTCTTC.

J is TRBJ1-2 and V is TRBV5-8; D not certain. The V gene lost 0 bases and the J gene lost 3 bases, with 9 bases spanning the gap. The CDR3 has 14 amino acids. CDR1 is SGHTS and CDR2 is YDEGEE in the germline V gene. The CDR3 spells CASSLVGGHYGYTF. As DNA, the CDR3 is TGTGCCAGCAGCTTGGTCGGCGGACACTATGGCTACACCTTC.

The J gene is TRBJ2-7, the V gene TRBV5-4; 8 nucleotides align to TRBD1. There are 15 residues in the CDR3. V trimming: 4 bases; J trimming: 0 bases; junction bases outside the gene matches: 6. In germline, CDR1 is SGHNT, CDR2 YYREEE (reference sequence). The DNA of the CDR3 is TGTGCCAGCAGCGCAGGACAGGGACGCTCCTACGAGCAGTACTTC. It translates to CASSAGQGRSYEQYF.

V is TRBV6-6 and J is TRBJ1-2; D is perhaps TRBD1 (6 bases). Germline CDR1 and CDR2: MNHNY and SVGAGI (reference sequence). This CDR3 spans 16 amino acids. V shed 7 bases and J shed 5 bases, with 23 bases lying between them. The CDR3 region has the DNA TGTGCCAGCACCAGGGGAATGATGACAGAGGGATATGGCTACACCTTC. It yields the protein CASTRGMMTEGYGYTF.

The chain links TRBV6-6 to TRBJ1-5; D is uncertain. This CDR3 region has 14 residues. CDR1 is MNHNY and CDR2 is SVGAGI in the germline V gene (reference sequence). Trimming left V 6 bases short and J 6 bases short, with 15 bases between. The CDR3 protein is CASSLEAGGQPQHF. The CDR3 DNA reads TGTGCCAGCAGCCTGGAAGCAGGCGGTCAGCCCCAGCATTTT.

The chain joins TRBV5-5 to TRBJ2-7; D is undetermined. V dropped 2 bases and J dropped 6 bases, with 9 bases sitting between them. The CDR3 length is 12 residues. CDR1 SGHKS and CDR2 YYEKEE come from the germline V gene (reference sequence). The DNA of the CDR3 is TGTGCCAGCAGCTTTGAAGGGCTCGAGCAGTACTTC. Protein sequence: CASSFEGLEQYF.

The chain couples TRBV6-7 to TRBJ1-2; 8 positions match TRBD1. TRBV6-7 is assigned to the ORF class and has an uncertain function. V was pared by 0 bases and J by 7 bases, with 7 bases of the junction left unmatched. The CDR3 contains 15 residues. Written as DNA, the CDR3 is TGTGCCAGCAGTTACTCAGACAGGGGCCAAGGTGGCTACACCTTC. This gives the protein CASSYSDRGQGGYTF.